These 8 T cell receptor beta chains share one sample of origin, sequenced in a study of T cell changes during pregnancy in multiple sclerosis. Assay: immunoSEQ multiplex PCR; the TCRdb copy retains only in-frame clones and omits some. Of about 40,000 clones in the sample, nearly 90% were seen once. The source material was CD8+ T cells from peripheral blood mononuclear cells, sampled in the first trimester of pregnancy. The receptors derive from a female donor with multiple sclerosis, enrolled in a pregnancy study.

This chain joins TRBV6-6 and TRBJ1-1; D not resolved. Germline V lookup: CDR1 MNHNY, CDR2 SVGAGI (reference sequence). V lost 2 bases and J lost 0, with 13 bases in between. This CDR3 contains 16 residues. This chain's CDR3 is CASSYPDAGLNTEAFF. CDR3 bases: TGTGCCAGCAGTTACCCAGACGCGGGCCTGAACACTGAAGCTTTCTTT.

The CDR3 sequence: CAISAERGQGDTQYF. In DNA form, the CDR3 reads TGTGCCATCAGTGCTGAGAGGGGGCAGGGAGATACGCAGTATTTT. V gene TRBV10-3 combines with J gene TRBJ2-3; TRBD1 aligns across 7 bases. V trimming: 4 bases; J trimming: 5 bases; junction bases outside the gene matches: 9. The CDR3 spans 15 residues. The germline V gene has CDR1 ENHRY and CDR2 SYGVKD.

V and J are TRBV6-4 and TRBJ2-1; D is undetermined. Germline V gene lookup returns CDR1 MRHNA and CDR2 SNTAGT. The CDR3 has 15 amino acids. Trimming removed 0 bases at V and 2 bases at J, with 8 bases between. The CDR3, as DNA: TGTGCCAGCAGTGACTCGGTAGAGACCTACAATGAGCAGTTCTTC. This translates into CASSDSVETYNEQFF.

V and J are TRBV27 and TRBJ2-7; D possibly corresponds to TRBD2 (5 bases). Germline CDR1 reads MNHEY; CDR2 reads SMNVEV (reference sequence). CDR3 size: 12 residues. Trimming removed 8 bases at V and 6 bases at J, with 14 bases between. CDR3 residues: CASGIAFGEQYF. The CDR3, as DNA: TGTGCCAGCGGAATAGCGTTCGGCGAGCAGTACTTC.

The CDR3 nucleotides are TGTGCCAGCAGTGATTGGGGGGAGCTCACTGAAGCTTTCTTT. Its translation is CASSDWGELTEAFF. The chain links TRBV2 to TRBJ1-1; a weak D match, TRBD1 (5 bases). V was shortened by 3 bases and J by 4 bases, with 12 bases between the two germline ends. CDR3 size: 14 residues. In germline, CDR1 is SNHLY, CDR2 FYNNEI.

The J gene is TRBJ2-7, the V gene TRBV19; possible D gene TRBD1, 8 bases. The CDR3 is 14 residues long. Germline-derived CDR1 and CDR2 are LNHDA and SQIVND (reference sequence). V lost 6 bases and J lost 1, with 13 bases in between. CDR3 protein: CASRDREGSYEQYF. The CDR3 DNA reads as TGTGCCAGTAGGGACAGGGAGGGGTCCTACGAGCAGTACTTC.

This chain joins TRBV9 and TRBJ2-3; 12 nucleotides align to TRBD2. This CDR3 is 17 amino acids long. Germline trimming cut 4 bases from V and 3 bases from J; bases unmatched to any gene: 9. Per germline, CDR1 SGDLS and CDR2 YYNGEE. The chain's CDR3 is CASSPNPGLAGTDTQYF. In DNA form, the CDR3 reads TGTGCCAGCAGCCCGAACCCAGGACTAGCGGGGACAGATACGCAGTATTTT.

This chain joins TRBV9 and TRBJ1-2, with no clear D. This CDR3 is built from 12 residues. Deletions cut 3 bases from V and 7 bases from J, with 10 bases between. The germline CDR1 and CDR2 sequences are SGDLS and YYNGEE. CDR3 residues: CASSGGLVGYTF. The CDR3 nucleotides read TGTGCCAGCAGCGGAGGCTTGGTTGGCTACACCTTC.